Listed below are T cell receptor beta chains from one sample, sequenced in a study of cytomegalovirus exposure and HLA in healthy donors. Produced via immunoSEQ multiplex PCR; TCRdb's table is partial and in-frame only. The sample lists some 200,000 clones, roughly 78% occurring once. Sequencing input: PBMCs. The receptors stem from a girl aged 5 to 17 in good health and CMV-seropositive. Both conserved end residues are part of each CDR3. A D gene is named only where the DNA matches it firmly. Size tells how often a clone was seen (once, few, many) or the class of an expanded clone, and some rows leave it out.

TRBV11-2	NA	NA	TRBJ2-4	CASSSFDRLAKNIQYF	TGTGCCAGCAGCTCCTTCGACAGGCTAGCCAAAAACATTCAGTACTTC
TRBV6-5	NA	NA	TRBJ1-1	CASSYKQGHLNTEAFF	TGTGCCAGCAGTTATAAGCAGGGACACCTGAACACTGAAGCTTTCTTT
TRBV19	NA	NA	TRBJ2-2	CASSIGQNTGELFF	TGTGCCAGTAGTATTGGACAGAACACCGGGGAGCTGTTTTTT
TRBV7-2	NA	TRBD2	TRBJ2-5	CASSLGLAGGPRETQYF	TGTGCCAGCAGCTTAGGGCTAGCGGGGGGGCCGAGGGAGACCCAGTACTTC
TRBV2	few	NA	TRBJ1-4	CASTGTNFVATNEKLFF	TGTGCCAGCACGGGGACAAACTTCGTTGCAACTAATGAAAAACTGTTTTTT
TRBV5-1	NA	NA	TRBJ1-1	CASSSDTLNTEAFF	TGCGCCAGCAGCTCCGACACCTTGAACACTGAAGCTTTCTTT
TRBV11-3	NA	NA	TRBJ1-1	CASSPRGTEAFF	TGTGCCAGCAGCCCGAGGGGGACTGAAGCTTTCTTT
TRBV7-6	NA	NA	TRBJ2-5	CASSLSGGSASTTQYF	TGTGCCAGCAGCTTAAGTGGGGGGTCAGCTTCAACGACCCAGTACTTC
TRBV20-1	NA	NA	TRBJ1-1	CSARTFTEAFF	TGCAGTGCCAGGACTTTCACTGAAGCTTTCTTT
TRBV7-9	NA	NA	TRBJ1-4	CASSLAGGEKLFF	TGTGCCAGCAGTCTTGCGGGTGGTGAAAAACTGTTTTTT
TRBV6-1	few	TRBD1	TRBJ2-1	CASGRGQGAYEQFF	TGTGCCAGCGGCAGGGGACAGGGGGCTTATGAGCAGTTCTTC
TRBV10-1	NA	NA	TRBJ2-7	CASSPGQSYEQYF	TGCGCCAGCAGTCCAGGACAGTCCTACGAGCAGTACTTC
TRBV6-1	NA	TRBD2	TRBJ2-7	CASRISGGTSYEQYF	TGTGCCAGCAGAATTAGCGGGGGGACCTCCTACGAGCAGTACTTC
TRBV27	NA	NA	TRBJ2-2	CASSLGPPGELFF	TGTGCCAGCAGTTTAGGGCCTCCCGGGGAGCTGTTTTTT
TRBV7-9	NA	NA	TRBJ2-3	CASSLGQASTDTQYF	TGTGCCAGCAGCTTAGGGCAGGCGAGCACAGATACGCAGTATTTT
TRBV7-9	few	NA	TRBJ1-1	CASIPGLPATEAFF	TGTGCCAGCATCCCAGGGCTCCCGGCCACTGAAGCTTTCTTT
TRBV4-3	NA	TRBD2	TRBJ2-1	CASSQDFARGGHLIEFF	TGCGCCAGCAGCCAAGACTTTGCGCGGGGGGGCCATCTGATCGAGTTCTTC
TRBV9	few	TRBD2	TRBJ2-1	CASSVEAGGLSEQFF	TGTGCCAGCAGCGTAGAAGCGGGGGGCCTCAGTGAGCAGTTCTTC
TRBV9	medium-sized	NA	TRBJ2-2	CASSVRRGGELFF	TGTGCCAGCAGCGTTCGAAGAGGCGGGGAGCTGTTTTTT
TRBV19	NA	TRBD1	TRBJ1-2	CASRLQGISGYTF	TGTGCCAGTAGACTACAGGGGATCTCAGGCTACACCTTC
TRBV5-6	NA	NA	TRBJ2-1	CASSLYSRGLSLHINEQFF	TGTGCCAGCAGCTTGTACTCCAGGGGCTTGAGCCTTCACATCAATGAGCAGTTCTTC
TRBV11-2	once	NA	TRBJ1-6	CASSTPRDNSPLHF	TGTGCCAGCAGCACCCCCAGGGATAATTCACCCCTCCACTTT
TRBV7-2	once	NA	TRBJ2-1	CASSYGGSSYNEQFF	TGTGCCAGCAGTTACGGGGGTAGTTCCTACAATGAGCAGTTCTTC
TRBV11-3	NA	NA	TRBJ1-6	CASSRPGQPNSPLHF	TGTGCCAGCAGCCGACCGGGACAACCGAATTCACCCCTCCACTTT
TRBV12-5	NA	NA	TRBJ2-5	CASGPTDKETQYF	TGTGCTAGTGGTCCGACAGATAAAGAGACCCAGTACTTC
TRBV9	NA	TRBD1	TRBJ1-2	CASSVEITGQGIGGYTF	TGTGCCAGCAGCGTTGAAATAACGGGACAGGGGATCGGAGGCTACACCTTC
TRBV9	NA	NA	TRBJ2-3	CASSAPNGITDTQYF	TGTGCCAGCAGCGCTCCTAACGGGATCACAGATACGCAGTATTTT
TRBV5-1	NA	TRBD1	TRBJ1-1	CASSLGGGGHTEAFF	TGCGCCAGCAGCTTAGGAGGGGGCGGGCACACTGAAGCTTTCTTT
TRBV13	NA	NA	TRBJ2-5	CASSPHAGDISAQYF	TGTGCCAGCAGCCCCCACGCCGGGGACATAAGCGCCCAGTACTTC
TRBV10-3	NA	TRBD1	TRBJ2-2	CATKFGTVISNTGELFF	TGTGCCACCAAGTTCGGGACAGTGATCTCCAACACCGGGGAGCTGTTTTTT
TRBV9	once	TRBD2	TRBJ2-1	CASSLRTSGGTRYNEQFF	TGTGCCAGCAGTTTAAGGACTAGCGGGGGAACTAGGTACAATGAGCAGTTCTTC
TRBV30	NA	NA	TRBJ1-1	CAWGAVTEAFF	TGTGCCTGGGGGGCTGTCACTGAAGCTTTCTTT